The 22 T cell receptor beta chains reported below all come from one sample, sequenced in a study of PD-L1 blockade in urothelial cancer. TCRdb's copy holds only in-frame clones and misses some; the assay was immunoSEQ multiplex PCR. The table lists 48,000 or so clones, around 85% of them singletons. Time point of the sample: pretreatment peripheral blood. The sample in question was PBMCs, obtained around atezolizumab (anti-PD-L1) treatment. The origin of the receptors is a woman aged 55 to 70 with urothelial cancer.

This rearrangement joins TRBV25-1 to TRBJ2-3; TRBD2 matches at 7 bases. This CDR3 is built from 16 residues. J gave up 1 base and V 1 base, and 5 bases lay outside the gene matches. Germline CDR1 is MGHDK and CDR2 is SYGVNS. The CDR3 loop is CASSESQRGRTDTQYF. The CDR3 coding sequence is TGTGCCAGCAGTGAATCCCAGCGGGGCCGCACAGATACGCAGTATTTT.

The chain's CDR3 is CASSNDRASQPQHF. The CDR3 DNA sequence: TGTGCCAGCAGCAACGACAGGGCTTCTCAGCCCCAGCATTTT. The chain recombines TRBV5-6 with TRBJ1-5; TRBD1 agrees at 7 bases. This CDR3 is 14 amino acids long. CDR1 and CDR2 from the germline V gene are SGHDT and YYEEEE. The V segment lost 4 bases and the J segment 6 bases; nucleotides outside the gene matches: 7.

The CDR3 coding sequence is TGTGCCAGCAGTGCCTGGACAGGCCCCTATGGCTACACCTTC. The encoded protein is CASSAWTGPYGYTF. The V and J genes are TRBV6-1 and TRBJ1-2, with TRBD1 matching over 7 bases. Germline CDR1 is MNHNS and CDR2 is SASEGT. Trimming removed 4 bases from V and 4 bases from J; junction bases left unmatched: 6. This CDR3 comprises 14 residues.

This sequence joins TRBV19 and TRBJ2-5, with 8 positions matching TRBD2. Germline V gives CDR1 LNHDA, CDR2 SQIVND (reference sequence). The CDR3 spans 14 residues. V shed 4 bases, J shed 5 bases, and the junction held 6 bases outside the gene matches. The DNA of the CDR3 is TGTGCCAGTAGTAAGGCCGGGACTAGGGAGACCCAGTACTTC. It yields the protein CASSKAGTRETQYF.

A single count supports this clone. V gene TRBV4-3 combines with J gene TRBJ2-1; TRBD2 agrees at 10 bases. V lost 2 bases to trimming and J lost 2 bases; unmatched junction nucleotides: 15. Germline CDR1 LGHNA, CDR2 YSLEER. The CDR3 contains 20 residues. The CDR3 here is CASSQYRSSGSKRTYNEQFF. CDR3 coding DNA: TGCGCCAGCAGCCAATATAGGTCTAGCGGGAGTAAGCGGACCTACAATGAGCAGTTCTTC.

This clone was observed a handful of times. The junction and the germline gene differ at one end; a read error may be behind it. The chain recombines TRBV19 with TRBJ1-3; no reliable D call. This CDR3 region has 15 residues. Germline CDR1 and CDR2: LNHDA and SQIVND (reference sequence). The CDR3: CASREVGSPGNTVYF. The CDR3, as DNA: TGTGCCAGTAGGGAAGTCGGGAGTCCAGGAAACACCGTATATTTT.

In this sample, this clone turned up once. CDR3 protein: CASSLADRGLIGTGELFF. In DNA form, the CDR3 reads TGTGCCAGCAGCTTGGCCGACAGGGGGCTGATCGGGACCGGGGAGCTGTTTTTT. V gene TRBV5-8 combines with J gene TRBJ2-2, with 10 bases that match TRBD1. CDR1 and CDR2 (germline): SGHTS, YDEGEE. With 0 bases clipped from V and 5 bases from J, the junction kept 10 bases outside the gene matches. The CDR3 is 18 amino acids. The whole variable domain, filled in from reference TRBV5-8 and TRBJ2-2, reads EAGVTQSPTHLIKTRGQQATLRCSPISGHTSVYWYQQALGLGLQFLLWYDEGEERNRGNFPPRFSGRQFPNYSSELNVNALELEDSALYLCASSLADRGLIGTGELFFGEGSRLTVL.

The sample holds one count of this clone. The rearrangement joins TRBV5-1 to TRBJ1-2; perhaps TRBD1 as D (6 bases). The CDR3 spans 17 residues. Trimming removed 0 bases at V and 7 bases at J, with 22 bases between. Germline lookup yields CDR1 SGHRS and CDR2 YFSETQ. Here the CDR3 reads CASSLGGIQDSLIGYTF. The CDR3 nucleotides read TGCGCCAGCAGCTTGGGGGGAATCCAGGACAGTTTGATTGGCTACACCTTC.

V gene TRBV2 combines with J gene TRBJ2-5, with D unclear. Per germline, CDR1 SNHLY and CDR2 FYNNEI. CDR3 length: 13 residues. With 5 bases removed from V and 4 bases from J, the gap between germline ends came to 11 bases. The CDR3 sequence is CASSRWQAETQYF. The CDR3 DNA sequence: TGTGCCAGCAGTAGGTGGCAGGCAGAGACCCAGTACTTC.

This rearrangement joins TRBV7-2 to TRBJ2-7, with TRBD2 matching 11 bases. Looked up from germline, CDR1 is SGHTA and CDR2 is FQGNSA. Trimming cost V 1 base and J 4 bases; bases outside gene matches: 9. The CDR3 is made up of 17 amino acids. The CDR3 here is CASSLGDSGRAWYEQYF. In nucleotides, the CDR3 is TGTGCCAGCAGCTTAGGGGATAGCGGGAGGGCCTGGTACGAGCAGTACTTC.

The CDR3 DNA reads TGTGCCAGCAGTATCCACCCGACAGACGATGAAGCTTTCTTT. It is translated as CASSIHPTDDEAFF. V and J are TRBV25-1 and TRBJ1-1, with D tentatively TRBD1 (5 bases). Germline loops: CDR1 MGHDK, CDR2 SYGVNS. This CDR3 is 14 amino acids long. V was cut by 5 bases and J by 7 bases, with 17 bases left in between.

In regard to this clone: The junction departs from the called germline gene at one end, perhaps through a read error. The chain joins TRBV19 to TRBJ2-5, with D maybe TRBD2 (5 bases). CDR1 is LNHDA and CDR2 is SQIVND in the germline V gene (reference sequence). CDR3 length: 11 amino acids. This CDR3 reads CASSIDVLGHF. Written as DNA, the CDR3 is TGTGCCAGTAGTATAGACGTACTAGGCCACTTC. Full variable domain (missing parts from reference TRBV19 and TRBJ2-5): DGGITQSPKYLFRKEGQNVTLSCEQNLNHDAMYWYRQDPGQGLRLIYYSQIVNDFQKGDIAEGYSVSREKKESFPLTVTSAQKNPTAFYLCASSIDVLGHFGPGTRLLVL.

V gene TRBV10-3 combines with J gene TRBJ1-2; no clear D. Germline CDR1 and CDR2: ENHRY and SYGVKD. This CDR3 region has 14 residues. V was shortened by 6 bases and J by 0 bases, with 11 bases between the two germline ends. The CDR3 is CAISDTVSNYGYTF. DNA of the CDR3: TGTGCCATCAGCGATACAGTCTCTAACTATGGCTACACCTTC.

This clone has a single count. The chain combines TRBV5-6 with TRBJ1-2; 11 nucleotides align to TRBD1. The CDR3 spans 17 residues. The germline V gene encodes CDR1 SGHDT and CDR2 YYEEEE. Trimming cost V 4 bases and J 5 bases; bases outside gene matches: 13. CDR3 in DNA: TGTGCCAGCAGCACGACCGGGACAGGGGGATTTCGATATGGCTACACCTTC. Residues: CASSTTGTGGFRYGYTF.

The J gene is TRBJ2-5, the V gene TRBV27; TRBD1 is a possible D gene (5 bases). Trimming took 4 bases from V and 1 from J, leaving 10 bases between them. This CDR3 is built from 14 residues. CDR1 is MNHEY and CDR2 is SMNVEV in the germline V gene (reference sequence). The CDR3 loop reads CASSSAGPQETQYF. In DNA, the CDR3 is TGTGCCAGCAGTTCCGCAGGGCCCCAAGAGACCCAGTACTTC.

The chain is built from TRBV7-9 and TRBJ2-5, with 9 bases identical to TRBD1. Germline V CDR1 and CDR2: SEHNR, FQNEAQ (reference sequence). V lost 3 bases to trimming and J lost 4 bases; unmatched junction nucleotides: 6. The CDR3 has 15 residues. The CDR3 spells CASSLDRGEGETQYF. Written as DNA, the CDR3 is TGTGCCAGCAGCTTGGACAGGGGAGAGGGAGAGACCCAGTACTTC.

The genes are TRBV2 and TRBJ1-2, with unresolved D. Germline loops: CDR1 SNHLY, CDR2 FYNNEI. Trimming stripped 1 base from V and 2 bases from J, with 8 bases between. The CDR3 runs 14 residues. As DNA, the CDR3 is TGTGCCAGCAGTGAAGGGGGAGCAAACTATGGCTACACCTTC. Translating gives CASSEGGANYGYTF.

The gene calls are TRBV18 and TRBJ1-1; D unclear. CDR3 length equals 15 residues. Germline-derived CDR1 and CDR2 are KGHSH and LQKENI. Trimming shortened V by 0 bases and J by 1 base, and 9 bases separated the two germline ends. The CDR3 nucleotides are TGTGCCAGCTCACCACCCAGGAACCAGAACACTGAAGCTTTCTTT. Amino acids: CASSPPRNQNTEAFF.

CDR3 amino acids: CASSLRGQPNYGYTF. CDR3 sequence (DNA): TGTGCCAGCAGCTTGCGAGGGCAGCCTAACTATGGCTACACCTTC. This chain connects TRBV5-8 to TRBJ1-2; D remains unclear. With 1 base removed from V and 0 bases from J, the gap between germline ends came to 10 bases. Per the germline V gene, CDR1 is SGHTS and CDR2 is YDEGEE. This CDR3 has 15 residues.

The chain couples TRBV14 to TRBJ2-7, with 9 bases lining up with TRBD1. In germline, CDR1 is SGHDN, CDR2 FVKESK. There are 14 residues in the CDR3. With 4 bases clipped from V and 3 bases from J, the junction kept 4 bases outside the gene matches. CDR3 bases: TGTGCCAGCAGCCTCCGGGACAGGGACTACGAGCAGTACTTC. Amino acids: CASSLRDRDYEQYF.

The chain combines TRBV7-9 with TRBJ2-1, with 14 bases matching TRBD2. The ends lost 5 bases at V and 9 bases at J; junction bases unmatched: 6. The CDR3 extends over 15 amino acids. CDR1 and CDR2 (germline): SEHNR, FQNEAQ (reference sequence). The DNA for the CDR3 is TGTGCCAGCAGCCACAGACTAGCGGGGGGGGGTGAGCAGTTCTTC. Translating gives CASSHRLAGGGEQFF. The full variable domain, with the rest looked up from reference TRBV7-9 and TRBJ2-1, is DTGVSQNPRHKITKRGQNVTFRCDPISEHNRLYWYRQTLGQGPEFLTYFQNEAQLEKSRLLSDRFSAERPKGSFSTLEIQRTEQGDSAMYLCASSHRLAGGGEQFFGPGTRLTVL.

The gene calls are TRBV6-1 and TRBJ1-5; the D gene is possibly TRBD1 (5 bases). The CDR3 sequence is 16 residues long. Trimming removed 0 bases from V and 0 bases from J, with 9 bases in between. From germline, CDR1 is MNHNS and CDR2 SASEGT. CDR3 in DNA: TGTGCCAGCAGTGAAGCGACAGTTTATAGCAATCAGCCCCAGCATTTT. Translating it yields CASSEATVYSNQPQHF.